The following is a TCR beta chain sequence with its context. Its antigen is unidentified. This entry is derived from a study of T cell responses to AZD1222 COVID-19 vaccine. Germline V gene lookup returns CDR1 SGHRS and CDR2 YFSETQ. The CDR3 loop spans 14 amino acids. Trimming pared 5 bases from V and 3 bases from J, leaving 15 bases between. Regarding the study as a whole: All repertoire sampling was performed exclusively after the peak T cell response. Once two AZD1222 doses were given, Spike-specific TCR breadth and depth went up.

The assay was immunoSEQ multiplex PCR, and TCRdb's table has in-frame clones only and misses some. The repertoire holds 90,000 to 120,000 clones, with just under 95% as singletons. This chain links TRBV5-1 with TRBJ2-7; a possible D gene is TRBD2 (5 bases). The source material was peripheral blood, sampled on day 0 of AZD1222 vaccination. The TCR comes from an adult in good health. This CDR3 reads CASRSGPGNYEQYF. CDR3 sequence (DNA): TGCGCCAGCAGGAGCGGTCCGGGTAACTACGAGCAGTACTTC.